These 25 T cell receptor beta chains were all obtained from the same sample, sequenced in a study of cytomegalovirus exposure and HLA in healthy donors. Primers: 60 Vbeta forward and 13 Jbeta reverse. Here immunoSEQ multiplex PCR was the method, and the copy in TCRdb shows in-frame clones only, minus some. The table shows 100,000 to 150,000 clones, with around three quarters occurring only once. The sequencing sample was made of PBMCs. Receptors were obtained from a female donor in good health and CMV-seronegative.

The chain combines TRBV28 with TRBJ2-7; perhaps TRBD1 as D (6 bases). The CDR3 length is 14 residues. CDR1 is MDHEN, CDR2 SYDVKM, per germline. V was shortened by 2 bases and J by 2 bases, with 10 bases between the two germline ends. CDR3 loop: CASSLPDRPYEQYF. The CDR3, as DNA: TGTGCCAGCAGTTTACCGGACAGACCCTACGAGCAGTACTTC.

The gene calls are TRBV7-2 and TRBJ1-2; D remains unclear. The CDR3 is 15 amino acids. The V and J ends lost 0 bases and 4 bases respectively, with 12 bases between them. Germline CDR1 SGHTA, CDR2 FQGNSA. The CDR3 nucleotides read TGTGCCAGCAGCTTAGCTCTCACCGAGTTCTATGGCTACACCTTC. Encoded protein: CASSLALTEFYGYTF.

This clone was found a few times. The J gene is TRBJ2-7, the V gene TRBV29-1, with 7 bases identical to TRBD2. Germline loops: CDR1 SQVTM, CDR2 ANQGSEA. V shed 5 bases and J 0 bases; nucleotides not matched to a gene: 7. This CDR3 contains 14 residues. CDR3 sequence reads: CSVLTWTSSYEQYF. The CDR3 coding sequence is TGCAGCGTTCTGACCTGGACTAGCTCCTACGAGCAGTACTTC.

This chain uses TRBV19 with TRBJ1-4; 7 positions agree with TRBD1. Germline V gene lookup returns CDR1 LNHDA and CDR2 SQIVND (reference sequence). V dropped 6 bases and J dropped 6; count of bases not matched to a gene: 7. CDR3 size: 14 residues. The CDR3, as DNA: TGTGCCAGTAGGCATTGGGGGACAGATGAAAAACTGTTTTTT. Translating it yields CASRHWGTDEKLFF.

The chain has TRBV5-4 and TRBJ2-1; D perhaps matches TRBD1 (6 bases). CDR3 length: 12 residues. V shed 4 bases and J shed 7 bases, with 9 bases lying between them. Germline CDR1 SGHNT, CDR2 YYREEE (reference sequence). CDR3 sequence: CASSPQGNEQFF. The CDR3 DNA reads TGTGCCAGCAGCCCTCAGGGGAATGAGCAGTTCTTC.

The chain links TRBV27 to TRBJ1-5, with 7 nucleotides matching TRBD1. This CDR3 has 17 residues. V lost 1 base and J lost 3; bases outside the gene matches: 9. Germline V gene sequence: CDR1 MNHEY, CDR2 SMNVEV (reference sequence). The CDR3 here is CASSLLGDRAYNQPQHF. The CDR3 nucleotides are TGTGCCAGCAGTTTATTAGGGGACAGAGCCTACAATCAGCCCCAGCATTTT.

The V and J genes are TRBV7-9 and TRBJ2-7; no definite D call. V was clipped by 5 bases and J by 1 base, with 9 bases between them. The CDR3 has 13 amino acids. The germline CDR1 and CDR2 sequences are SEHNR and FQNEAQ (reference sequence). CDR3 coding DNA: TGTGCCAGCAGCCCGCCAGGATCCTACGAGCAGTACTTC. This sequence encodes CASSPPGSYEQYF.

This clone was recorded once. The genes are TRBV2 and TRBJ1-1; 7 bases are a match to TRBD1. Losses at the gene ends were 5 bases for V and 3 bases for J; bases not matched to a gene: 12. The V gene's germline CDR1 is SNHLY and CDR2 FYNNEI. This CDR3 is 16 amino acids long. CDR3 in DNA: TGTGCCAGCAGTATCTGGAGAAACAGGGGCGACACTGAAGCTTTCTTT. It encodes CASSIWRNRGDTEAFF.

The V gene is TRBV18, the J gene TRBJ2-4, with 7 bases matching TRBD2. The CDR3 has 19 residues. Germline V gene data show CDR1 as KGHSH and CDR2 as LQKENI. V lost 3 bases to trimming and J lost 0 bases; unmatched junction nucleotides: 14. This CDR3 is CASSPRSLRTSLAKNIQYF. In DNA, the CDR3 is TGTGCCAGCTCACCGAGATCTCTACGGACTAGTCTAGCCAAAAACATTCAGTACTTC. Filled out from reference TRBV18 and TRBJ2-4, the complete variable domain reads NAGVMQNPRHLVRRRGQEARLRCSPMKGHSHVYWYRQLPEEGLKFMVYLQKENIIDESGMPKERFSAEFPKEGPSILRIQQVVRGDSAAYFCASSPRSLRTSLAKNIQYFGAGTRLSVL.

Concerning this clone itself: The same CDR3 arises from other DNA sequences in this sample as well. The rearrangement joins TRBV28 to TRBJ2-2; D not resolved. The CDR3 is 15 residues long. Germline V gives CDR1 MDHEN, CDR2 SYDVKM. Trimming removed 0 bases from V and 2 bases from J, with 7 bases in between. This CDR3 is CASSLWAVNTGELFF. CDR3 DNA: TGTGCCAGCAGTTTATGGGCAGTCAACACCGGGGAGCTGTTTTTT.

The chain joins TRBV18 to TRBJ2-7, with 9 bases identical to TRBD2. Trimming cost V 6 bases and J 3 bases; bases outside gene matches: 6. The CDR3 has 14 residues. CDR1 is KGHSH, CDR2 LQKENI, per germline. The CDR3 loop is CASSTGTSIYEQYF. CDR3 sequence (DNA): TGTGCCAGCTCCACCGGGACTAGCATCTACGAGCAGTACTTC.

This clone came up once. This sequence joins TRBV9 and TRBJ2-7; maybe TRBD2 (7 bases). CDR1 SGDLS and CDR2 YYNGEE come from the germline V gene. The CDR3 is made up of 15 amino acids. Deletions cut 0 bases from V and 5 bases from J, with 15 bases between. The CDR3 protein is CASSVEGGKRHEQYF. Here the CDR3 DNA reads TGTGCCAGCAGCGTAGAGGGGGGGAAACGACACGAGCAGTACTTC.

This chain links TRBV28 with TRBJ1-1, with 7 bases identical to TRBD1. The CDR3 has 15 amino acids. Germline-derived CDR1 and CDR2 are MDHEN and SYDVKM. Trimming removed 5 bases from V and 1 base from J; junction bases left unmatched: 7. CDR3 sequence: CASSTYDRANTEAFF. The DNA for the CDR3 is TGTGCCAGCAGTACTTACGACAGGGCGAACACTGAAGCTTTCTTT.

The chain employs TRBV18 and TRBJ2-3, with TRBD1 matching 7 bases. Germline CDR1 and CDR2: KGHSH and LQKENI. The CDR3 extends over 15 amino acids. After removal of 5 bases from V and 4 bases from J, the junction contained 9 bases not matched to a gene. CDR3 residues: CASSMGQKGADTQYF. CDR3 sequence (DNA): TGTGCCAGCTCAATGGGACAGAAGGGGGCAGATACGCAGTATTTT.

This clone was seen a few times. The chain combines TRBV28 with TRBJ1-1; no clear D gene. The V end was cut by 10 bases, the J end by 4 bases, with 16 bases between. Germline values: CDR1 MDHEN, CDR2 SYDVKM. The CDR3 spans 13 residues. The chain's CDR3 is CATKTGSFTEAFF. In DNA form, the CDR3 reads TGTGCCACCAAGACCGGGTCTTTCACTGAAGCTTTCTTT.

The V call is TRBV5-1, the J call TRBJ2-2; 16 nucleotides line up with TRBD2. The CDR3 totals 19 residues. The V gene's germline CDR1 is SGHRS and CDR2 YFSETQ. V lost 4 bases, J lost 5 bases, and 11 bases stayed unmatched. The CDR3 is CASSPPGLAGGMRTGELFF. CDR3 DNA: TGCGCCAGCAGCCCACCGGGACTAGCGGGAGGGATGAGAACCGGGGAGCTGTTTTTT. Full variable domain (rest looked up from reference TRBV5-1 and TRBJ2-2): KAGVTQTPRYLIKTRGQQVTLSCSPISGHRSVSWYQQTPGQGLQFLFEYFSETQRNKGNFPGRFSGRQFSNSRSEMNVSTLELGDSALYLCASSPPGLAGGMRTGELFFGEGSRLTVL.

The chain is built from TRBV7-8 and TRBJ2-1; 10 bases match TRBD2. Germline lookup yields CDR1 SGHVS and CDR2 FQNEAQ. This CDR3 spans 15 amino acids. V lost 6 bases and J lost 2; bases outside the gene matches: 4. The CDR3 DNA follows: TGTGCCAGCAGGTCCAGCGGGGGGGCCTACAATGAGCAGTTCTTC. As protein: CASRSSGGAYNEQFF.

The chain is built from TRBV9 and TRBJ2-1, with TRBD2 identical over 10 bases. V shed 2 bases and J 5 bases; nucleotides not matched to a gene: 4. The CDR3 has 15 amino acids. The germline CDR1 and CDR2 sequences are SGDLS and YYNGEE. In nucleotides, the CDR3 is TGTGCCAGCAGCGTTAGCGGGGGGCGTAACAATGAGCAGTTCTTC. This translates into CASSVSGGRNNEQFF. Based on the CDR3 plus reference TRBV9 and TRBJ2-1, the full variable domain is DSGVTQTPKHLITATGQRVTLRCSPRSGDLSVYWYQQSLDQGLQFLIQYYNGEERAKGNILERFSAQQFPDLHSELNLSSLELGDSALYFCASSVSGGRNNEQFFGPGTRLTVL.

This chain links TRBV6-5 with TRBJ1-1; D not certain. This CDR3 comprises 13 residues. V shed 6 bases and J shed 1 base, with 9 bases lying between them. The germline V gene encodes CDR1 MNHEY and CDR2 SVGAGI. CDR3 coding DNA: TGTGCCAGCAGATTGACAAGGAACACTGAAGCTTTCTTT. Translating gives CASRLTRNTEAFF.

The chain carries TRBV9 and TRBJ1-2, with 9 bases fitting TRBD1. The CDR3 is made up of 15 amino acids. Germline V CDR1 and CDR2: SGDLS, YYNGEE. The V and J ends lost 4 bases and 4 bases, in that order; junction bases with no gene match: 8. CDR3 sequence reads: CASSRLQGAGYGYTF. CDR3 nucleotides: TGTGCCAGCAGCCGATTACAGGGGGCTGGCTATGGCTACACCTTC.

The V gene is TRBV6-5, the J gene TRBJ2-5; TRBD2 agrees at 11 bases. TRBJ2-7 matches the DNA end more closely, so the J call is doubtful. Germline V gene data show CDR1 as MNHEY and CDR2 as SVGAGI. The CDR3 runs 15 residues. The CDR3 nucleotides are TGTGCCAGCAGCGATCTAGCGGGGGGTTCCTACGAGCAGTACTTC. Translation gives CASSDLAGGSYEQYF.

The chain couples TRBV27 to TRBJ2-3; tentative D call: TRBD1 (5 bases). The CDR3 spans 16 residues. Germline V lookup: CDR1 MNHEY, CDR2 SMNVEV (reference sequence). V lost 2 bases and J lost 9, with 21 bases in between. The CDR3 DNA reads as TGTGCCAGCAGTTTAGGGCCAGGGAACCCTTTTAGGACGCAGTATTTT. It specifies CASSLGPGNPFRTQYF.

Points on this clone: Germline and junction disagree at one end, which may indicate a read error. The CDR3 DNA reads as TGTGCCAGCAGCGGGGAGGGCTCTGGGGCCAACGGCCTGACTTTC. The encoded protein is CASSGEGSGANGLTF. The gene calls are TRBV2 and TRBJ2-6, with 7 bases identical to TRBD2. The CDR3 runs to 15 residues. Per germline, CDR1 SNHLY and CDR2 FYNNEI.

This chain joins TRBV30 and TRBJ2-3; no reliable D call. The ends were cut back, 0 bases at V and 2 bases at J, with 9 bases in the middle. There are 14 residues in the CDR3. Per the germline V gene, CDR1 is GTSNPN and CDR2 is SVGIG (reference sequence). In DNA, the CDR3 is TGTGCCTGGAGTGTAAACGCACTCACAGATACGCAGTATTTT. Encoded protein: CAWSVNALTDTQYF. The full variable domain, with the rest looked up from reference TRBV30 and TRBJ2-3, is SQTIHQWPATLVQPVGSPLSLECTVEGTSNPNLYWYRQAAGRGLQLLFYSVGIGQISSEVPQNLSASRPQDRQFILSSKKLLLSDSGFYLCAWSVNALTDTQYFGPGTRLTVL.

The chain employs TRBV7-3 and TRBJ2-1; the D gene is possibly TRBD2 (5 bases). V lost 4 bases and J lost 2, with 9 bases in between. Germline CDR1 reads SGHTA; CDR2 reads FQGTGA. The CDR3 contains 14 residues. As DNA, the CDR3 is TGTGCCAGCAGCTCATGGGAGACCTACAATGAGCAGTTCTTC. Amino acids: CASSSWETYNEQFF.